A single sample is the source of the 32 T cell receptor beta chains below, sequenced in a study of blood T cell repertoires in COVID-19. Assay used: immunoSEQ multiplex PCR; TCRdb lists only in-frame clones, some missing. The sample holds roughly 290,000 clones, approximately 85% seen once. The sample comprised PBMCs or T cells enriched from blood (not recorded which). The receptors come from a young man who had recovered from COVID-19.

In this sample, this clone turned up a few times. V usage is TRBV19 and J usage is TRBJ2-3; D may be TRBD1 (5 bases). In germline, CDR1 is LNHDA, CDR2 SQIVND (reference sequence). The length of the CDR3 is 14 residues. V lost 6 bases and J lost 3, with 13 bases in between. The DNA for the CDR3 is TGTGCCAGTAGCGACAGTTTAGGGACAGATACGCAGTATTTT. The encoded protein is CASSDSLGTDTQYF. Full variable domain (remainder filled in from reference TRBV19 and TRBJ2-3): DGGITQSPKYLFRKEGQNVTLSCEQNLNHDAMYWYRQDPGQGLRLIYYSQIVNDFQKGDIAEGYSVSREKKESFPLTVTSAQKNPTAFYLCASSDSLGTDTQYFGPGTRLTVL.

The gene calls are TRBV3-1 (or the pseudogene TRBV3-2) and TRBJ2-1; 14 bases align to TRBD2. The CDR3 has 20 amino acids. Germline-derived CDR1 and CDR2 are LGHDT and YNNKEL (reference sequence). V dropped 5 bases and J dropped 0; count of bases not matched to a gene: 12. CDR3 sequence reads: CASSFGLAGGSLSSYNEQFF. The CDR3 nucleotides read TGTGCCAGCAGCTTCGGACTAGCGGGGGGCTCATTAAGCTCCTACAATGAGCAGTTCTTC.

This clone was counted only a few times. V gene TRBV7-9 combines with J gene TRBJ1-4, with D maybe TRBD1 (6 bases). The length of the CDR3 is 12 residues. V was shortened by 6 bases and J by 7 bases, with 9 bases between the two germline ends. Germline values: CDR1 SEHNR, CDR2 FQNEAQ (reference sequence). CDR3 amino acids: CASSGQREKLFF. In DNA form, the CDR3 reads TGTGCCAGCAGTGGACAGCGTGAAAAACTGTTTTTT.

The chain joins TRBV19 to TRBJ1-5; 7 nucleotides align to TRBD1. The length of the CDR3 is 18 residues. V was clipped by 5 bases and J by 7 bases; unmatched bases: 20. Per germline, CDR1 LNHDA and CDR2 SQIVND (reference sequence). The CDR3 DNA follows: TGTGCCAGTAGTTCGCGGAGAAATGACAGGGTTGAAGTACAGCCCCAGCATTTT. Translating gives CASSSRRNDRVEVQPQHF. Full variable domain (outside the CDR3, taken from reference TRBV19 and TRBJ1-5): DGGITQSPKYLFRKEGQNVTLSCEQNLNHDAMYWYRQDPGQGLRLIYYSQIVNDFQKGDIAEGYSVSREKKESFPLTVTSAQKNPTAFYLCASSSRRNDRVEVQPQHFGDGTRLSIL.

V and J are TRBV30 and TRBJ2-7; 8 bases fit TRBD1. This CDR3 has 16 residues. The germline V gene has CDR1 GTSNPN and CDR2 SVGIG (reference sequence). Trimming took 1 base from V and 5 from J; bases not matched to a gene: 13. The CDR3 region is CAWSARTGTFRHEQYF. The CDR3 bases are TGTGCCTGGAGTGCCCGGACAGGGACGTTCCGCCACGAGCAGTACTTC.

The chain employs TRBV9 and TRBJ1-1; 11 bases are a match to TRBD1. This CDR3 contains 15 residues. V dropped 3 bases and J dropped 6; count of bases not matched to a gene: 7. The germline V gene encodes CDR1 SGDLS and CDR2 YYNGEE. The CDR3 bases are TGTGCCAGCAGCGCTTGGACAGGGGGCTTCGCTGAAGCTTTCTTT. Its translation: CASSAWTGGFAEAFF.

This chain joins TRBV18 and TRBJ1-4; D not certain. Germline-derived CDR1 and CDR2 are KGHSH and LQKENI. The V end lost 2 bases, the J end lost 3 bases, and 10 bases lay between the germline ends. CDR3 length: 15 amino acids. This CDR3 reads CASSPDFQSNEKLFF. In DNA, the CDR3 is TGTGCCAGCTCACCAGATTTTCAGTCTAATGAAAAACTGTTTTTT.

The CDR3 here is CASRVSRYDTGELFF. As DNA, the CDR3 is TGTGCCAGCAGGGTGTCACGGTATGACACCGGGGAGCTGTTTTTT. This chain uses TRBV9 with TRBJ2-2; D unresolved. Germline CDR1 is SGDLS and CDR2 is YYNGEE. V lost 5 bases and J 3 bases, leaving 14 bases between the germline ends. CDR3 length equals 15 residues.

V and J are TRBV7-3 and TRBJ1-1; TRBD1 is a possible D gene (5 bases). The V end was cut by 5 bases, the J end by 3 bases, with 10 bases between. Germline CDR1 SGHTA, CDR2 FQGTGA. This CDR3 spans 13 amino acids. The CDR3 loop is CASSHDSDTEAFF. Here the CDR3 DNA reads TGTGCCAGCAGCCACGACAGCGACACTGAAGCTTTCTTT.

V gene TRBV9 combines with J gene TRBJ2-5; maybe TRBD1 (5 bases). CDR3 size: 16 residues. Germline CDR1 SGDLS, CDR2 YYNGEE. Trimming stripped 0 bases from V and 1 base from J, with 13 bases between. CDR3 DNA: TGTGCCAGCAGCGTAGCCCCCCAAAGGGGCCAAGAGACCCAGTACTTC. Protein product: CASSVAPQRGQETQYF.

This chain connects TRBV5-1 to TRBJ2-3, with D possibly being TRBD2 (6 bases). The CDR3 spans 15 residues. V lost 1 base to trimming and J lost 0 bases, with 9 bases between them. Germline V gene lookup returns CDR1 SGHRS and CDR2 YFSETQ. The chain's CDR3 is CASSLWGDSTDTQYF. Written as DNA, the CDR3 is TGCGCCAGCAGCTTGTGGGGGGATAGCACAGATACGCAGTATTTT.

This clone turned up a few times. V usage is TRBV18 and J usage is TRBJ1-1, with 11 bases matching TRBD1. V dropped 3 bases and J dropped 1; count of bases not matched to a gene: 7. In germline, CDR1 is KGHSH, CDR2 LQKENI. The CDR3 extends over 17 amino acids. The CDR3 region has the DNA TGTGCCAGCTCACCTATAGGACAGGGGGCACCGAACACTGAAGCTTTCTTT. Its translation is CASSPIGQGAPNTEAFF.

J is TRBJ1-1 and V is TRBV5-1, with D tentatively TRBD1 (5 bases). The CDR3 is 15 amino acids. Germline V gene lookup returns CDR1 SGHRS and CDR2 YFSETQ. The V end was cut by 4 bases, the J end by 4 bases, with 17 bases between. CDR3 nucleotides: TGCGCCAGCAGCCCCCGGCCGGGGGGGTTCACTGAAGCTTTCTTT. Encoded protein: CASSPRPGGFTEAFF.

This chain connects TRBV11-3 to TRBJ2-7; 7 bases agree with TRBD1. Germline V gene sequence: CDR1 SGHNT, CDR2 YENEEA. The length of the CDR3 is 13 residues. The V segment lost 3 bases and the J segment 2 bases; nucleotides outside the gene matches: 1. The CDR3 here is CASSFGQAYEQYF. In DNA, the CDR3 is TGTGCCAGCAGCTTCGGACAGGCCTACGAGCAGTACTTC. Drawing the rest from reference TRBV11-3 and TRBJ2-7, the complete variable domain is EAGVVQSPRYKIIEKKQPVAFWCNPISGHNTLYWYLQNLGQGPELLIRYENEEAVDDSQLPKDRFSAERLKGVDSTLKIQPAELGDSAVYLCASSFGQAYEQYFGPGTRLTVT.

This clone was counted only a few times. This chain connects TRBV12-3 or TRBV12-4 to TRBJ2-1, with D uncertain. The V gene lost 5 bases and the J gene lost 4 bases, with 9 bases spanning the gap. This CDR3 contains 13 residues. The CDR3 sequence: CASSLVRYNEQFF. The DNA of the CDR3 is TGTGCCAGCAGTCTGGTCAGGTACAATGAGCAGTTCTTC.

This chain links TRBV7-2 with TRBJ1-6, with D unclear. V was pared by 1 base and J by 6 bases, with 7 bases between. Germline lookup yields CDR1 SGHTA and CDR2 FQGNSA. This CDR3 is built from 14 residues. The CDR3 region has the DNA TGTGCCAGCAGCTTAGGCGGATCTAATTCACCCCTCCACTTT. Translated, it gives CASSLGGSNSPLHF.

The rearrangement uses TRBV7-3 and TRBJ2-2; TRBD1 matches 10 bases. CDR3 length: 15 amino acids. Germline CDR1 reads SGHTA; CDR2 reads FQGTGA. Trimming cost V 1 base and J 8 bases; bases outside gene matches: 4. The CDR3 region is CASSLRQGATGELFF. CDR3 nucleotide sequence: TGTGCCAGCAGCTTAAGACAGGGGGCGACGGGGGAGCTGTTTTTT.

This clone was seen once. The chain links TRBV7-8 to TRBJ1-6, with 7 bases identical to TRBD1. Germline V lookup: CDR1 SGHVS, CDR2 FQNEAQ. V shed 5 bases and J 7 bases; nucleotides not matched to a gene: 8. The CDR3 length is 15 residues. CDR3 sequence (DNA): TGTGCCAGCAGCACCCAGGACAGGAAAAATTCACCCCTCCACTTT. Its protein is CASSTQDRKNSPLHF.

The chain employs TRBV3-1 (or the pseudogene TRBV3-2) and TRBJ1-4; 7 positions match TRBD1. This CDR3 has 14 residues. With V trimmed by 4 bases and J by 8 bases, 7 bases remained unmatched. Germline loops: CDR1 LGHDT, CDR2 YNNKEL (reference sequence). The DNA for the CDR3 is TGTGCCAGCAGCCCGACGGGCAGGGGGGAAAAACTGTTTTTT. This encodes CASSPTGRGEKLFF.

The V gene is TRBV4-3, the J gene TRBJ1-2, with D possibly TRBD1 on 5 matching bases. Trimming pared 1 base from V and 5 bases from J, leaving 11 bases between. This CDR3 comprises 14 residues. Germline lookup yields CDR1 LGHNA and CDR2 YSLEER. DNA of the CDR3: TGCGCCAGCAGCCAAGCCCTCGCAGGGTATGGCTACACCTTC. Encoded protein: CASSQALAGYGYTF.

CDR3 nucleotides: TGTGCCACCAGTGACCCCAGACCCTCGGCAGGGGCCGGGGATACGCAGTATTTT. Its translation is CATSDPRPSAGAGDTQYF. The chain joins TRBV24-1 to TRBJ2-3, with D maybe TRBD1 (6 bases). Germline loops: CDR1 KGHDR, CDR2 SFDVKD. The CDR3 spans 18 residues. The V end was cut by 4 bases, the J end by 6 bases, with 25 bases between.

V gene TRBV30 combines with J gene TRBJ2-3; 7 nucleotides align to TRBD2. CDR3 length equals 18 residues. J was trimmed by 2 bases and V by 3 bases; bases with no gene match: 17. Germline values: CDR1 GTSNPN, CDR2 SVGIG (reference sequence). The CDR3 loop reads CAWSRPDGTTFPTDTQYF. The CDR3 nucleotides read TGTGCCTGGAGCCGCCCGGACGGGACTACGTTCCCCACAGATACGCAGTATTTT.

V gene TRBV5-6 combines with J gene TRBJ2-5, with 12 bases aligning to TRBD2. There are 15 residues in the CDR3. V lost 4 bases, J lost 2 bases, and 3 bases stayed unmatched. CDR1 is SGHDT, CDR2 YYEEEE, per germline. The CDR3 reads CASSPGLAGQETQYF. The DNA of the CDR3 is TGTGCCAGCAGCCCCGGACTAGCGGGGCAAGAGACCCAGTACTTC.

V usage is TRBV10-3 and J usage is TRBJ1-1; D is ambiguous. Trimming took off 3 bases at V and 6 bases at J, with 11 bases between the two ends. This CDR3 comprises 13 residues. CDR1 is ENHRY and CDR2 is SYGVKD in the germline V gene. This CDR3 reads CAISDSRSPEAFF. The CDR3 region has the DNA TGTGCCATCAGTGATTCGAGGTCCCCTGAAGCTTTCTTT.

In its sample, this clone was seen a few times. The gene calls are TRBV3-1 (or the pseudogene TRBV3-2) and TRBJ1-1; no reliable D call. V was shortened by 1 base and J by 3 bases, with 12 bases between the two germline ends. CDR3 length: 15 amino acids. CDR1 is LGHDT and CDR2 is YNNKEL in the germline V gene (reference sequence). Here the CDR3 reads CASSQVHSRDTEAFF. The CDR3 bases are TGTGCCAGCAGCCAAGTGCACAGTCGCGACACTGAAGCTTTCTTT.

The count of this clone is one. V and J are TRBV12-5 and TRBJ1-1, with TRBD1 as a possible D gene (5 bases). The germline gives CDR1 LGHNT, CDR2 FRNRAP. V lost 0 bases and J lost 5, with 7 bases in between. The CDR3 runs 13 residues. The CDR3 coding sequence is TGTGCTAGTGGTTTGGTACGGGGGACTGAAGCTTTCTTT. It translates to CASGLVRGTEAFF.

The chain is built from TRBV5-6 and TRBJ1-2; no definite D call. Germline CDR1 is SGHDT and CDR2 is YYEEEE. The CDR3 length is 15 residues. V gave up 4 bases and J gave up 0 bases, with 13 bases separating them. The CDR3 protein is CASSPPGGSNYGYTF. CDR3 sequence (DNA): TGTGCCAGCAGCCCACCGGGAGGCTCTAACTATGGCTACACCTTC.

The V and J genes are TRBV7-3 and TRBJ2-1; 7 bases are shared with TRBD2. The CDR3 extends over 15 amino acids. J lost 3 bases, V lost 5 bases, and 7 bases had no gene match. From germline, CDR1 is SGHTA and CDR2 FQGTGA. The CDR3 reads CASSLSGALYNEQFF. The CDR3 DNA sequence: TGTGCCAGCAGCCTGAGCGGGGCCCTCTACAATGAGCAGTTCTTC.

This clone was detected a few times. The chain links TRBV6-6 to TRBJ2-1; TRBD1 might be the D (7 bases). The CDR3 contains 14 residues. Germline CDR1 and CDR2: MNHNY and SVGAGI (reference sequence). Trimming took 2 bases from V and 5 from J, leaving 10 bases between them. CDR3 nucleotide sequence: TGTGCCAGCAGTTACCAGGGGGGCCACAATGAGCAGTTCTTC. It codes for CASSYQGGHNEQFF.

The chain uses TRBV5-1 and TRBJ2-7, with D possibly being TRBD1 (6 bases). The germline CDR1 and CDR2 sequences are SGHRS and YFSETQ. Between the trimmed V and J ends, which lost 3 bases and 6 bases, there was a span of 16 bases. The CDR3 length is 14 residues. The CDR3 loop reads CASSSGTYQVEQYF. CDR3 DNA sequence: TGCGCCAGCAGCTCCGGGACATACCAAGTCGAGCAGTACTTC.

The gene calls are TRBV11-3 and TRBJ2-4; no definite D call. The CDR3 runs to 17 residues. Trimming cost V 1 base and J 2 bases, with 15 bases left between them. Germline V gives CDR1 SGHNT, CDR2 YENEEA. The CDR3 coding sequence is TGTGCCAGCAGCTTAGGTTCTTTAGTTATGTCCAAAAACATTCAGTACTTC. This encodes CASSLGSLVMSKNIQYF.

The CDR3 loop reads CASSVGGYNTGELFF. In DNA, the CDR3 is TGTGCCAGCAGCGTAGGAGGATACAACACCGGGGAGCTGTTTTTT. V usage is TRBV9 and J usage is TRBJ2-2; D remains unclear. The CDR3 spans 15 residues. V was trimmed by 0 bases and J by 2 bases, leaving 8 bases between them. Germline CDR1 SGDLS, CDR2 YYNGEE.